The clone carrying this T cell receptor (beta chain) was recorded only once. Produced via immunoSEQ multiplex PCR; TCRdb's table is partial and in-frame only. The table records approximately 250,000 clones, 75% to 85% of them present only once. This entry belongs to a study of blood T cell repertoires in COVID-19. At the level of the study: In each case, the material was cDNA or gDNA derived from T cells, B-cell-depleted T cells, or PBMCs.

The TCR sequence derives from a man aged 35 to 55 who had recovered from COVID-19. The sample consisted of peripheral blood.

CDR3 region: CASRGGWSEAFF. The CDR3, as DNA: TGTGCCAGCAGGGGGGGTTGGTCTGAAGCTTTCTTT. This chain joins TRBV27 and TRBJ1-1, with a tentative D call TRBD1 (5 bases). The V gene's germline CDR1 is MNHEY and CDR2 SMNVEV (reference sequence). Between the trimmed V and J ends, which lost 6 bases and 6 bases, there was a span of 11 bases. The CDR3 covers 12 residues.